The 20 T cell receptor beta chains reported below all come from one sample, sequenced in a study of metastatic and nonmetastatic thyroid tumors. No patient received treatment before thyroid surgery. TCRdb re-processed the PCR reads through MiXCR. The table has tens of thousands of clones, roughly 20% seen once; the top ten hold 39%. Specimen: blood. The source is a female donor with papillary thyroid cancer or a benign thyroid nodule (not recorded which). Some clones in this sample may be carry-over from other donors' samples.

This clone appeared many times. This chain uses TRBV6-1 with TRBJ2-1, with D unresolved. The germline gives CDR1 MNHNS, CDR2 SASEGT. With 6 bases removed from V and 0 bases from J, the gap between germline ends came to 12 bases. The CDR3 loop spans 15 amino acids. CDR3 in DNA: TGTGCCAGCAGAGTTCCTGGGTTCTCCTACAATGAGCAGTTCTTC. This translates into CASRVPGFSYNEQFF.

For this clone: One junction end does not reproduce the germline sequence, and a read error may be involved. CDR3 sequence: CASSLSSSKGYTF. The CDR3 nucleotides read TGTGCCAGCAGTTTATCTAGTTCTAAAGGCTATACCTTC. The V gene is TRBV27, the J gene TRBJ1-2; D is uncertain. The CDR3 contains 13 residues. Germline V lookup: CDR1 MNHEY, CDR2 SMNVEV (reference sequence).

This clone was observed many times. The chain uses TRBV28 and TRBJ2-1; 9 bases fit TRBD2. The CDR3 consists of 16 residues. V dropped 6 bases and J dropped 1; count of bases not matched to a gene: 7. Germline CDR1 and CDR2: MDHEN and SYDVKM. This CDR3 is CASRLPSGISYNEQFF. CDR3 in DNA: TGTGCCAGCAGGCTGCCTAGCGGGATATCCTACAATGAGCAGTTCTTC.

V and J are TRBV13 and TRBJ2-2, with unresolved D. The CDR3 extends over 15 amino acids. Trimming removed 0 bases from V and 2 bases from J, with 7 bases in between. Germline CDR1 and CDR2: PRHDT and FYEKMQ (reference sequence). The DNA for the CDR3 is TGTGCCAGCAGCTTAGGTCCCATAAACACCGGGGAGCTGTTTTTT. It is translated as CASSLGPINTGELFF.

J is TRBJ2-1 and V is TRBV20-1, with 7 positions matching TRBD2. CDR1 and CDR2 from the germline V gene are DFQATT and SNEGSKA (reference sequence). V lost 6 bases, J lost 4 bases, and 9 bases stayed unmatched. The CDR3 length is 14 residues. Here the CDR3 DNA reads TGCAGTGCCAGACAGCGGGGCTCATACAATGAGCAGTTCTTC. This sequence encodes CSARQRGSYNEQFF.

This clone showed up just a few times. This chain connects TRBV6-4 to TRBJ2-1; TRBD2 matches 12 bases. Germline CDR1 is MRHNA and CDR2 is SNTAGT. The V segment lost 8 bases and the J segment 8 bases; nucleotides outside the gene matches: 10. This CDR3 is built from 15 residues. The CDR3 spells CASANGTSGSYEQFF. The CDR3 nucleotides read TGTGCCAGCGCGAATGGGACTAGCGGGTCGTATGAGCAGTTCTTC.

This chain connects TRBV11-2 to TRBJ1-2, with 10 bases that match TRBD1. Germline assignment: CDR1 SGHAT and CDR2 FQNNGV. This CDR3 contains 17 residues. V lost 5 bases and J lost 4; bases outside the gene matches: 13. The CDR3 sequence: CASSLRDRGHSRYGYTF. CDR3 coding DNA: TGTGCCAGCAGCCTCCGTGACAGGGGGCATTCGCGCTATGGCTACACCTTC.

As regards this clone: At one end, the junction sequence differs from germline, possibly due to a read error. The V and J genes are TRBV20-1 and TRBJ1-6, with 7 bases aligning to TRBD1. CDR3 length: 17 amino acids. Germline V gives CDR1 DFQATT, CDR2 SNEGSKA (reference sequence). The CDR3 bases are TGCAGCGCTAGAGACCCGACAGGGCGAAGGAATAATTCACCCCTCCACTTT. Its protein product is CSARDPTGRRNNSPLHF.

As concerns this clone: Other DNA variants within this sample encode the same CDR3. The chain employs TRBV12-5 and TRBJ2-7, with a weak D call TRBD1 (5 bases). Germline V lookup: CDR1 LGHNT, CDR2 FRNRAP. V was shortened by 6 bases and J by 0 bases, with 12 bases between the two germline ends. The CDR3 consists of 14 residues. Written as DNA, the CDR3 is TGTGCTAGTGGACGTGACAGTAGCTCCTACGAGCAGTACTTC. Translation gives CASGRDSSSYEQYF.

This clone was detected ten times or more. The chain recombines TRBV3-1 with TRBJ2-3; D tentatively reads TRBD1 or TRBD2 (6 bases each). The V gene's germline CDR1 is LGHDT and CDR2 YNNKEL (reference sequence). The CDR3 sequence is 16 residues long. V was shortened by 0 bases and J by 1 base, with 11 bases between the two germline ends. The CDR3 loop is CASSQERGARTDTQYF. As DNA, the CDR3 is TGTGCCAGCAGCCAAGAAAGGGGGGCTCGCACAGATACGCAGTATTTT.

Judged by abundance, this clone is medium-sized. V and J are TRBV6-2 or TRBV6-3 and TRBJ2-3; 11 positions match TRBD2. Per the germline V gene, CDR1 is MNHEY and CDR2 is SVGEGT. With V trimmed by 4 bases and J by 0 bases, 6 bases remained unmatched. The CDR3 spans 17 residues. The CDR3 sequence: CASSSRSGRGSTDTQYF. The DNA for the CDR3 is TGTGCCAGCAGTTCACGTAGCGGGAGGGGAAGCACAGATACGCAGTATTTT.

The V gene is TRBV13, the J gene TRBJ2-1; D is ambiguous. The CDR3 runs 13 residues. Germline lookup yields CDR1 PRHDT and CDR2 FYEKMQ (reference sequence). The V gene lost 3 bases and the J gene lost 5 bases, with 8 bases spanning the gap. This CDR3 is CASSLGSHNEQFF. The CDR3, as DNA: TGTGCCAGCAGCTTGGGTAGCCACAATGAGCAGTTCTTC.

V and J are TRBV7-9 and TRBJ2-1, with 9 bases fitting TRBD2. V was pared by 5 bases and J by 5 bases, with 4 bases of the junction left unmatched. CDR1 SEHNR and CDR2 FQNEAQ come from the germline V gene (reference sequence). The CDR3 is 14 residues long. CDR3 nucleotides: TGTGCCAGCAGCCTTAGCGGGAGTGACAATGAGCAGTTCTTC. It is translated as CASSLSGSDNEQFF. Complete variable domain (other parts from reference TRBV7-9 and TRBJ2-1): DTGVSQNPRHKITKRGQNVTFRCDPISEHNRLYWYRQTLGQGPEFLTYFQNEAQLEKSRLLSDRFSAERPKGSFSTLEIQRTEQGDSAMYLCASSLSGSDNEQFFGPGTRLTVL.

This clone was seen repeatedly, ten times or more. The chain combines TRBV12-3 or TRBV12-4 with TRBJ1-3, with 8 bases identical to TRBD1. The length of the CDR3 is 12 residues. The trim removed 2 bases at V and 16 bases at J, leaving 7 bases unmatched. The CDR3 protein is CASSLPGQGPYF. The CDR3 coding sequence is TGTGCCAGCAGTTTACCCGGACAGGGCCCTTATTTT.

This clone was counted many times. Other DNA sequences from this sample encode an identical CDR3 as well. The V gene is TRBV20-1, the J gene TRBJ2-1; 13 bases agree with TRBD2. CDR3 length equals 15 residues. The J segment lost 5 bases and the V segment lost 3 bases, leaving 4 bases of the junction unmatched. Germline V lookup: CDR1 DFQATT, CDR2 SNEGSKA (reference sequence). CDR3: CSARTSGRIHNEQFF. CDR3 in DNA: TGCAGTGCTAGGACTAGCGGGAGGATTCACAATGAGCAGTTCTTC.

The gene calls are TRBV19 and TRBJ2-1; TRBD2 matches 9 bases. The CDR3 covers 14 residues. The V and J ends lost 5 bases and 7 bases, in that order; junction bases with no gene match: 6. Germline V lookup: CDR1 LNHDA, CDR2 SQIVND (reference sequence). CDR3 sequence: CASSSSGVANEQFF. In nucleotides, the CDR3 is TGTGCCAGTAGTTCTAGCGGGGTTGCGAATGAGCAGTTCTTC.

CDR3 sequence (DNA): TGCAGTGCCCAAAAGATACGGTCCTACAATGAGCAGTTCTTC. This sequence encodes CSAQKIRSYNEQFF. The rearrangement joins TRBV20-1 to TRBJ2-1, with D unresolved. Between the trimmed V and J ends, which lost 6 bases and 1 base, there was a span of 13 bases. CDR1 DFQATT and CDR2 SNEGSKA come from the germline V gene (reference sequence). The CDR3 is made up of 14 amino acids.

The J gene is TRBJ2-2, the V gene TRBV6-1, with unresolved D. CDR1 and CDR2 from the germline V gene are MNHNS and SASEGT. V lost 4 bases and J lost 1, with 13 bases in between. The CDR3 covers 16 residues. CDR3 nucleotides: TGTGCCAGCAGTGCCCCCCTCGGGCGGAACACCGGGGAGCTGTTTTTT. It is translated as CASSAPLGRNTGELFF.

This clone was seen many times. V usage is TRBV20-1 and J usage is TRBJ1-1; 7 bases map to TRBD1. Germline V lookup: CDR1 DFQATT, CDR2 SNEGSKA (reference sequence). The CDR3 extends over 14 amino acids. V lost 3 bases and J lost 3; bases outside the gene matches: 7. The CDR3 spells CSASRTGGDTEAFF. In DNA, the CDR3 is TGCAGTGCTAGTCGGACAGGAGGTGACACTGAAGCTTTCTTT.

In its sample, this clone ranks as medium-sized. The chain recombines TRBV6-1 with TRBJ2-7, with 8 bases identical to TRBD2. This CDR3 has 15 amino acids. Germline V CDR1 and CDR2: MNHNS, SASEGT. V lost 2 bases to trimming and J lost 0 bases; unmatched junction nucleotides: 3. The CDR3 bases are TGTGCCAGCAGTGAACTAGCGGGCACCTCCTACGAGCAGTACTTC. This sequence encodes CASSELAGTSYEQYF.